The 17 T cell receptor beta chains presented below share a single source sample, sequenced in a study of blood T cell repertoires in COVID-19. The table came from immunoSEQ multiplex PCR; TCRdb's copy has only in-frame clones and leaves some out. The table shows about 250,000 clones, with 85% occurring only once. Specimen: peripheral blood. Receptors originate from a woman aged 55-75 years with active or convalescent COVID-19.

The rearrangement links TRBV7-2 to TRBJ2-6; 9 positions match TRBD1. This CDR3 is built from 16 residues. V was clipped by 2 bases and J by 4 bases; unmatched bases: 3. Germline V CDR1 and CDR2: SGHTA, FQGNSA. The CDR3 DNA sequence: TGTGCCAGCAGCTTATTACAGGGGGCAGGGGCCAACGTCCTGACTTTC. Translated: CASSLLQGAGANVLTF.

The rearrangement joins TRBV5-8 to TRBJ1-5, with D tentatively TRBD1 (5 bases). CDR1 and CDR2 (germline): SGHTS, YDEGEE. The V end was cut by 0 bases, the J end by 5 bases, with 12 bases between. The CDR3 runs to 15 residues. The CDR3 sequence: CASSLEGREDQPQHF. The CDR3 bases are TGTGCCAGCAGCTTGGAGGGCAGGGAGGATCAGCCCCAGCATTTT.

For this clone: Other nucleotide sequences in the sample specify the same CDR3. V usage is TRBV24-1 and J usage is TRBJ2-1; TRBD1 might be the D (7 bases). Per the germline V gene, CDR1 is KGHDR and CDR2 is SFDVKD. Between the trimmed V and J ends, which lost 0 bases and 4 bases, there was a span of 12 bases. CDR3 size: 16 residues. The CDR3 region has the DNA TGTGCCACCAGTGATTTGCAGGGGGGCCTTTACAATGAGCAGTTCTTC. Amino acids: CATSDLQGGLYNEQFF.

This chain connects TRBV4-2 to TRBJ2-3; 10 nucleotides agree with TRBD2. With 0 bases clipped from V and 4 bases from J, the junction kept 7 bases outside the gene matches. CDR1 and CDR2 from the germline V gene are LGHNA and YNFKEQ. The CDR3 is 17 residues long. The chain's CDR3 is CASSQDPPSGGADTQYF. For the CDR3, the DNA is TGTGCCAGCAGCCAAGATCCCCCTAGCGGGGGCGCAGATACGCAGTATTTT.

This clone was observed a few times. This chain joins TRBV5-4 and TRBJ1-1, with D maybe TRBD1 (5 bases). Trimming shortened V by 4 bases and J by 2 bases, and 12 bases separated the two germline ends. The CDR3 extends over 14 amino acids. Germline loops: CDR1 SGHNT, CDR2 YYREEE (reference sequence). The DNA of the CDR3 is TGTGCCAGCAGCCCCAGGGATCCCAACACTGAAGCTTTCTTT. Amino acids: CASSPRDPNTEAFF.

This clone was seen many times. The V call is TRBV4-1, the J call TRBJ2-2; D is undetermined. The germline V gene has CDR1 MGHRA and CDR2 YSYEKL. The CDR3 has 15 amino acids. Deletions cut 4 bases from V and 4 bases from J, with 13 bases between. CDR3 nucleotides: TGCGCCAGCAGCCCCTCCGAGGCCCGCACCGGGGAGCTGTTTTTT. Translating it yields CASSPSEARTGELFF.

The chain couples TRBV30 to TRBJ1-2; unclear D gene. V gave up 2 bases and J gave up 4 bases, with 8 bases separating them. The germline V gene has CDR1 GTSNPN and CDR2 SVGIG (reference sequence). CDR3 length: 12 amino acids. This CDR3 reads CAWSRVGYGYTF. The CDR3 bases are TGTGCCTGGAGTCGGGTGGGCTATGGCTACACCTTC. Combining the CDR3 with reference TRBV30 and TRBJ1-2 gives the whole variable domain SQTIHQWPATLVQPVGSPLSLECTVEGTSNPNLYWYRQAAGRGLQLLFYSVGIGQISSEVPQNLSASRPQDRQFILSSKKLLLSDSGFYLCAWSRVGYGYTFGSGTRLTVV.

This clone was counted a few times. The chain uses TRBV5-1 and TRBJ2-7; 9 nucleotides agree with TRBD2. V was clipped by 3 bases and J by 4 bases; unmatched bases: 11. The CDR3 loop spans 16 amino acids. Germline CDR1 is SGHRS and CDR2 is YFSETQ. CDR3 loop: CASSSGLASEGYEQYF. In nucleotides, the CDR3 is TGCGCCAGCAGCTCGGGACTAGCCTCCGAGGGGTACGAGCAGTACTTC.

This clone was picked up a small number of times. Other DNA sequences in this sample translate to the same CDR3. The chain combines TRBV3-1 (or the pseudogene TRBV3-2) with TRBJ2-5, with 14 bases matching TRBD2. The CDR3 spans 15 residues. J lost 3 bases, V lost 4 bases, and 1 base had no gene match. Germline assignment: CDR1 LGHDT and CDR2 YNNKEL (reference sequence). CDR3: CASSLGLAGEETQYF. The CDR3 nucleotides are TGTGCCAGCAGCCTGGGACTAGCGGGAGAAGAGACCCAGTACTTC.

The J gene is TRBJ2-2, the V gene TRBV9; TRBD2 matches at 10 bases. Per the germline V gene, CDR1 is SGDLS and CDR2 is YYNGEE. The CDR3 loop spans 17 amino acids. V dropped 3 bases and J dropped 1; count of bases not matched to a gene: 6. As DNA, the CDR3 is TGTGCCAGCAGCGCCATTAGCGGGAGGTGGAACACCGGGGAGCTGTTTTTT. This encodes CASSAISGRWNTGELFF.

The rearrangement links TRBV5-1 to TRBJ1-3, with TRBD1 matching over 8 bases. Unmatched junction bases numbered 5, after V lost 3 bases and J lost 3 bases. Germline CDR1 is SGHRS and CDR2 is YFSETQ. The CDR3 loop spans 15 amino acids. CDR3 nucleotide sequence: TGCGCCAGCAGCTCGACGACAGGGGTTGGAAACACCATATATTTT. Translation gives CASSSTTGVGNTIYF.

V and J are TRBV2 and TRBJ1-3, with D unclear. The V end lost 2 bases, the J end lost 0 bases, and 5 bases lay between the germline ends. Germline CDR1 and CDR2: SNHLY and FYNNEI. The CDR3 is made up of 14 amino acids. CDR3 protein: CASSERLSGNTIYF. The CDR3 DNA sequence: TGTGCCAGCAGTGAAAGACTCTCTGGAAACACCATATATTTT.

This clone was found once. The junction differs from germline at one of its ends, possibly a read error. The rearrangement joins TRBV5-8 to TRBJ2-4; no reliable D call. Germline V CDR1 and CDR2: SGHTS, YDEGEE. CDR3 length: 8 residues. The CDR3 coding sequence is TGTGCCAGCAGCTTGGTAAACTTC. It yields the protein CASSLVNF.

This chain uses TRBV6-5 with TRBJ2-3; possibly TRBD2 for D (5 bases). Trimming pared 2 bases from V and 1 base from J, leaving 7 bases between. The CDR3 length is 14 residues. Germline V gene data show CDR1 as MNHEY and CDR2 as SVGAGI. The CDR3 loop is CASSYDYRTDTQYF. In DNA, the CDR3 is TGTGCCAGCAGTTACGACTACCGCACAGATACGCAGTATTTT.

The V call is TRBV7-8, the J call TRBJ2-3, with 11 bases fitting TRBD2. The trim removed 0 bases at V and 2 bases at J, leaving 1 base unmatched. Looked up from germline, CDR1 is SGHVS and CDR2 is FQNEAQ. The CDR3 has 16 amino acids. DNA for the CDR3: TGTGCCAGCAGCTTAGCACTAGCGGGAGTCACAGATACGCAGTATTTT. This codes for CASSLALAGVTDTQYF.

The chain joins TRBV29-1 to TRBJ2-5; 12 bases match TRBD1. Germline trimming cut 4 bases from V and 5 bases from J; bases unmatched to any gene: 2. The CDR3 covers 13 residues. Germline values: CDR1 SQVTM, CDR2 ANQGSEA. Here the CDR3 reads CSVGDRGPETQYF. The CDR3 DNA follows: TGCAGCGTTGGGGACAGGGGGCCGGAGACCCAGTACTTC.

The V call is TRBV7-9, the J call TRBJ1-1, with D perhaps matching TRBD1 (6 bases). V shed 5 bases and J shed 4 bases, with 14 bases lying between them. Germline values: CDR1 SEHNR, CDR2 FQNEAQ (reference sequence). This CDR3 spans 14 amino acids. The CDR3 protein is CASSRDRSGTEAFF. The CDR3 nucleotides are TGTGCCAGCAGCCGAGACAGGTCGGGCACTGAAGCTTTCTTT.